This TCR beta chain was obtained from a study of graft-versus-host responses after intestinal transplantation. Across the study: Once they had received anti-thymocyte globulin induction, all recipients took tacrolimus and steroids for around 3 years. The study's findings and limits: High graft-versus-host to host-versus-graft clonal ratios were found in allografts of patients who had graft-donor T cell macrochimerism. Early after transplant, HvG declines were associated with peak levels of circulating GvH clones.

A remark on this clone: Its target is not known.

Data came from immunoSEQ multiplex PCR; TCRdb stores just in-frame clones and leaves some out. The sample has approximately 20,000 clones, around nine tenths seen once. This sample comprised PBMCs, obtained about 230 days after intestinal transplant. The TCR was taken from a human patient who received an intestinal transplant, so some T cells may come from the graft donor.

CDR3 in DNA: TGTGCCAGCAGCATGGGACTAGCGCCCGGGGGGCATGAGCAGTTCTTC. This codes for CASSMGLAPGGHEQFF. J is TRBJ2-1 and V is TRBV7-7, with 10 positions matching TRBD2. Germline V gene data show CDR1 as SSHAT and CDR2 as FNYEAQ (reference sequence). Trimming at V came to 5 bases and at J to 8 bases, leaving 12 bases not matched to a gene. The CDR3 runs to 16 residues. Supplemented by reference TRBV7-7 and TRBJ2-1, the full variable domain reads GAGVSQSPRYKVTKRGQDVTLRCDPISSHATLYWYQQALGQGPEFLTYFNYEAQPDKSGLPSDRFSAERPEGSISTLTIQRTEQRDSAMYRCASSMGLAPGGHEQFFGPGTRLTVL.